The 2 T cell receptor beta chains reported below all come from one sample, sequenced in a study of cytomegalovirus exposure and HLA in healthy donors. With 60 Vbeta and 13 Jbeta primers, the PCR was carried out. The method was immunoSEQ multiplex PCR; TCRdb's version includes in-frame clones alone and lacks a portion of them. Of roughly 160,000 clones detected, about four fifths appear once; the ten largest clones hold around 8%. Material: PBMCs. The receptors come from a male donor in good health and CMV-seropositive.

The chain carries TRBV11-3 and TRBJ2-2; the match to TRBD2 covers 9 bases. Losses at the gene ends were 1 base for V and 13 bases for J; bases not matched to a gene: 10. Per germline, CDR1 SGHNT and CDR2 YENEEA. This CDR3 is built from 15 residues. The CDR3 region has the DNA TGTGCCAGCAGCTTAGCTAGCGGGGCCTCCGAGGGGCTGTTTTTT. Translating it yields CASSLASGASEGLFF.

The chain has TRBV1 and TRBJ2-1; TRBD1 is the table's D call and was not checked against the DNA. TRBV1 is a documented pseudogene. The CDR3 covers 14 residues. CDR3 sequence: CTSSRRQGYNEQFF. DNA for the CDR3: TGCACCAGCAGCCGCAGACAGGGGTATAATGAGCAGTTCTTC.